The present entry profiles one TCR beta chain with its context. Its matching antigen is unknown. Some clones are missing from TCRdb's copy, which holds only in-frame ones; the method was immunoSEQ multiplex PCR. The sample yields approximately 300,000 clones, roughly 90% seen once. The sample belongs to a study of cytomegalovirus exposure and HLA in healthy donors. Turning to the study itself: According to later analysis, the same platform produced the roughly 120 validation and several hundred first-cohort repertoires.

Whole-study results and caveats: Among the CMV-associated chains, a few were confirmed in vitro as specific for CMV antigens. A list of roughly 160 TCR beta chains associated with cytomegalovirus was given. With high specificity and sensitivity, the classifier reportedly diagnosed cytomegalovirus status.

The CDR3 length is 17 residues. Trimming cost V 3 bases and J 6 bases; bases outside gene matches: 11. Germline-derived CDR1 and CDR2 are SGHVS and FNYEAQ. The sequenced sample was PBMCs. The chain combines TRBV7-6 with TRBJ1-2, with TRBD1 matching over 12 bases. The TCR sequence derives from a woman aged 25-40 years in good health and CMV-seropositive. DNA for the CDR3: TGTGCCAGCAGCTTGGCCGGGACGGGACAGGGGGCTGATGGCTACACCTTC. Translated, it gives CASSLAGTGQGADGYTF. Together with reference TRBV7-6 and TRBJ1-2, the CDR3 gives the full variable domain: GAGVSQSPRYKVTKRGQDVALRCDPISGHVSLYWYRQALGQGPEFLTYFNYEAQQDKSGLPNDRFSAERPEGSISTLTIQRTEQRDSAMYRCASSLAGTGQGADGYTFGSGTRLTVV.